These T cell receptor beta chains were read from a single sample in a study of Ad26.COV2.S vaccination and SARS-CoV-2 variants. TCRdb keeps only in-frame clones here, not all; method: immunoSEQ multiplex PCR. The sample includes approximately 350,000 clones, 83% of them seen just once. The source material was peripheral blood, sampled in a trial of Ad26.COV2.S vaccine versus placebo. The receptors shown here come from a person aged 18-65 years who received the Ad26.COV2.S COVID-19 vaccine or a placebo. Each CDR3 is given with its conserved first and last residue. A D gene is named only where the DNA matches it firmly. The size of a clone is reported for some rows only, either as once, few or many, or as a class for expanded clones.

size: .
V: TRBV5-1
D: .
J: TRBJ2-7
DNA: TGCGCCAGCTTTCCCGGGTCTAGCTCCTACGAGCAGTACTTC
CDR3: CASFPGSSSYEQYF

size: .
V: TRBV2
D: .
J: TRBJ2-7
DNA: TGTGCCAGCAGGCCCCGACAGGCCACCTCCTACGAGCAGTACTTC
CDR3: CASRPRQATSYEQYF

size: .
V: TRBV7-3
D: .
J: TRBJ2-3
DNA: TGTGCCAGCAGCTTGGGGCGCGGGATTACGAGGTCGGCAGATACGCAGTATTTT
CDR3: CASSLGRGITRSADTQYF

size: once
V: TRBV7-7
D: .
J: TRBJ2-2
DNA: TGTGCCAGCAGCCCCGGGGGGCCGAACACCGGGGAGCTGTTTTTT
CDR3: CASSPGGPNTGELFF

size: .
V: TRBV18
D: .
J: TRBJ2-7
DNA: TGTGCCAGCTCACCACCGGGTCTGCCCTACGAGCAGTACTTC
CDR3: CASSPPGLPYEQYF

size: .
V: TRBV6-1
D: TRBD1
J: TRBJ1-3
DNA: TGTGCCAGCAGAGAAGAGGGGGCGGGTGGAAACACCATATATTTT
CDR3: CASREEGAGGNTIYF

size: .
V: TRBV12-3/TRBV12-4
D: .
J: TRBJ1-1
DNA: TGTGCCAGCAGTTTAATGTCGGGGCGGATGGCTTTCTTT
CDR3: CASSLMSGRMAFF

size: .
V: TRBV19
D: .
J: TRBJ1-1
DNA: TGTGCCAGTAGTATAGAGGGGTCGTCGGTGGCTTTCTTT
CDR3: CASSIEGSSVAFF

size: .
V: TRBV30
D: TRBD1
J: TRBJ1-2
DNA: TGTGCCTTGGACAGGCCCTGGGGCTACACCTTC
CDR3: CALDRPWGYTF

size: once
V: TRBV6-5
D: .
J: TRBJ1-2
DNA: TGTGCCAGCAAGGGAGACCGGAGCCGCTATGGCTGCACCTTC
CDR3: CASKGDRSRYGCTF

size: .
V: TRBV19
D: .
J: TRBJ2-3
DNA: TGTGCCAGTAGGCTTGTAGGGGCCGAAACAGATACGCAGTATTTT
CDR3: CASRLVGAETDTQYF